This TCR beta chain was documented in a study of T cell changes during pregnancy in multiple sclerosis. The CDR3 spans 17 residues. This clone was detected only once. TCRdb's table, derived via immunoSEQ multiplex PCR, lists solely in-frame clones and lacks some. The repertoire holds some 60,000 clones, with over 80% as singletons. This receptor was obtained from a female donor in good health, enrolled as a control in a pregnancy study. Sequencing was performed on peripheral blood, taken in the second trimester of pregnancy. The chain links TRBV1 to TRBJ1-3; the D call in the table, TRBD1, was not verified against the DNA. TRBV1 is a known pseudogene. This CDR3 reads CTSSQDSTPQPGNTIYF. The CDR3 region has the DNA TGCACCAGCAGCCAAGATTCGACACCTCAACCGGGAAACACCATATATTTT.